This T cell receptor (beta chain) was sequenced in a study of T cell responses to AZD1222 COVID-19 vaccine. Study-level information: Doses given second, at about 4 or about 12 weeks, were pooled.

This table comes from immunoSEQ multiplex PCR, and its TCRdb copy is limited to in-frame clones, with some not included. The sample includes some 69,000 clones, roughly 87% of them seen just once. The germline V gene encodes CDR1 SGHTA and CDR2 FQGTGA. The CDR3 has 15 amino acids. Trimming pared 2 bases from V and 0 bases from J, leaving 9 bases between. V gene TRBV7-3 combines with J gene TRBJ2-3, with D possibly matching TRBD2 (6 bases). The TCR comes from an adult in good health. The material was peripheral blood, obtained on day 0 of AZD1222 vaccination. CDR3 nucleotide sequence: TGTGCCAGCAGCTTAGGTGGGACTAGCACAGATACGCAGTATTTT. Translation: CASSLGGTSTDTQYF.